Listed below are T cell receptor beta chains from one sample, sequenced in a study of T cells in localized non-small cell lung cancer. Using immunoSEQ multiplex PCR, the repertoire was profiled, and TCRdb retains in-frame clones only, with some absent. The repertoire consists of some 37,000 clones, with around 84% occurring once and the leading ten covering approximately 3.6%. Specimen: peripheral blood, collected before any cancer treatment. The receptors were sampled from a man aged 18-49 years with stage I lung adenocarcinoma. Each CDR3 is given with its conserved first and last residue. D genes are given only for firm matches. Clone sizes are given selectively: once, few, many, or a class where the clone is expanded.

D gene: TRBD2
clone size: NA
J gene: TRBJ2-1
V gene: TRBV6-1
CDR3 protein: CASSEVAGGLYEQFF
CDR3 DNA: TGTGCCAGCAGTGAAGTAGCGGGGGGGCTCTATGAGCAGTTCTTC

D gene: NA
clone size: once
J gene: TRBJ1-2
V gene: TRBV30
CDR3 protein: CAWTPGGGNGYTF
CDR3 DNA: TGTGCCTGGACCCCTGGCGGGGGGAATGGCTACACCTTC

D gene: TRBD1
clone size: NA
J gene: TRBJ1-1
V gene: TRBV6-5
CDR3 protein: CASRTGNDYTEAFF
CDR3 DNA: TGTGCCAGCCGGACAGGGAACGATTACACTGAAGCTTTCTTT

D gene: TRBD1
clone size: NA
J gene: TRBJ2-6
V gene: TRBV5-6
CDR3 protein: CASSWDRGNVLTF
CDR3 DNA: TGTGCCAGCAGCTGGGACAGGGGCAACGTCCTGACTTTC

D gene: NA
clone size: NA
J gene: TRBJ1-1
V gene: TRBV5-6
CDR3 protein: CASSLDITEAFF
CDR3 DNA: TGTGCCAGCAGCTTGGACATCACTGAAGCTTTCTTT

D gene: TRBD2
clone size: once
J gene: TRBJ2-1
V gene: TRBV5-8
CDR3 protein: CASSFSGGYPNEQFF
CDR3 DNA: TGTGCCAGCAGCTTTAGCGGGGGGTATCCTAATGAGCAGTTCTTC

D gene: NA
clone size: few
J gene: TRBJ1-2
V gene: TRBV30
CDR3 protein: CAWSQVNYGYTF
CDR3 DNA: TGTGCCTGGAGTCAAGTTAACTATGGCTACACCTTC

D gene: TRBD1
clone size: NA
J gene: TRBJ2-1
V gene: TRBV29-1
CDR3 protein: CSVRTGGYNEQFF
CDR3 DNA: TGCAGCGTCCGGACAGGGGGCTACAATGAGCAGTTCTTC

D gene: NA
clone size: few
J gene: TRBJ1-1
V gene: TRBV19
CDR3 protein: CASTPGTGNTEAFF
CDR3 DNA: TGTGCCAGTACCCCGGGTACAGGGAACACTGAAGCTTTCTTT

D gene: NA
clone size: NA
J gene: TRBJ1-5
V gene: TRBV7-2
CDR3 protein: CASTRSDSNQPQHF
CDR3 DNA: TGTGCCAGCACCCGGAGTGATAGCAATCAGCCCCAGCATTTT

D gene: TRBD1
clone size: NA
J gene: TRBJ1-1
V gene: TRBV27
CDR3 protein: CASSFKGQGVINTEAFF
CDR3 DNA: TGTGCCAGCAGTTTTAAGGGACAGGGGGTTATTAACACTGAAGCTTTCTTT

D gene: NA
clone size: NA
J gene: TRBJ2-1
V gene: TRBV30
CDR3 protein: CAWSVGGGEQFF
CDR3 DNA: TGTGCCTGGAGTGTAGGAGGAGGTGAGCAGTTCTTC

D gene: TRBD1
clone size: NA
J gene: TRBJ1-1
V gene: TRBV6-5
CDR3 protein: CASSGGTGAFF
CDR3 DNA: TGTGCCAGCAGTGGGGGGACAGGAGCTTTCTTT

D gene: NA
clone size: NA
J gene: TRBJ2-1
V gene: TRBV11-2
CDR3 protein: CASSLRGSYNEQFF
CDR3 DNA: TGTGCCAGCAGCTTACGGGGCTCCTACAATGAGCAGTTCTTC

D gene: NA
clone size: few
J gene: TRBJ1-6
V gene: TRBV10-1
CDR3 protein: CASPPGPLHF
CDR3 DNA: TGCGCCAGCCCACCGGGACCCCTCCACTTT

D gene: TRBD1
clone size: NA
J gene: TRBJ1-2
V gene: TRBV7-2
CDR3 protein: CASSLALSLDPGQTHGYTF
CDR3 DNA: TGTGCCAGCAGCTTAGCGCTAAGTCTAGACCCGGGACAGACGCATGGCTACACCTTC

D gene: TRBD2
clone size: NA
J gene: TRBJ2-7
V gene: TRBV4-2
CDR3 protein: CASSQSAGGYSYEQYF
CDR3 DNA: TGTGCCAGCAGCCAATCAGCGGGGGGGTACTCCTACGAGCAGTACTTC

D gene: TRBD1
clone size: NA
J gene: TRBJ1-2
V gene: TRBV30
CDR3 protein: CAWTGGIFYGYTF
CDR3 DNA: TGTGCCTGGACAGGGGGAATCTTCTATGGCTACACCTTC

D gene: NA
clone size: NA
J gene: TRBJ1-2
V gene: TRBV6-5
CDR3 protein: CASGLAGHSGYTF
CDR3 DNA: TGTGCCAGCGGATTAGCGGGACACTCTGGCTACACCTTC

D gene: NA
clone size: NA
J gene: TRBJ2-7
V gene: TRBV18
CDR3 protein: CASSPNGHEQYF
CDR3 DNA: TGTGCCAGCTCACCGAATGGCCACGAGCAGTACTTC

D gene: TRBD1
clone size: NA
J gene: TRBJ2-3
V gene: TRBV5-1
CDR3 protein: CASSRDSHTDTQYF
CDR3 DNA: TGCGCCAGCAGCCGGGACAGCCACACAGATACGCAGTATTTT

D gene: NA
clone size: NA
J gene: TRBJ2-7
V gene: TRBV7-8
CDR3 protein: CASSPASYEQYF
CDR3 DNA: TGTGCCAGCAGCCCCGCGTCCTACGAGCAGTACTTC

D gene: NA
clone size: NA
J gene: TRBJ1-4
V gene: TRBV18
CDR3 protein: CASSPSQLLTTNEKLFF
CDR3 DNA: TGTGCCAGCTCACCATCGCAGCTTTTAACAACTAATGAAAAACTGTTTTTT

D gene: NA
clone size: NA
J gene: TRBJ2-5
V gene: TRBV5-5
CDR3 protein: CASSLTPQETQYF
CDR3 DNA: TGTGCCAGCAGCTTGACCCCCCAAGAGACCCAGTACTTC

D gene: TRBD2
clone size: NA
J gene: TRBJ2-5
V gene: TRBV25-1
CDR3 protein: CASVGGTSPLWPQYF
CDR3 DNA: TGTGCCAGCGTGGGGGGGACTTCCCCTCTTTGGCCCCAGTACTTC

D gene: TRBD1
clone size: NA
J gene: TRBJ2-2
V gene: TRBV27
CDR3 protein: CASSRFGTGLAGELFF
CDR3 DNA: TGTGCCAGCAGCCGGTTCGGGACAGGGCTGGCCGGGGAGCTGTTTTTT

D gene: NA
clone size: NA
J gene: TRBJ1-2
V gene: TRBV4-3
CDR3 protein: CASSQDPTQGFGGYGYTF
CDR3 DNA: TGCGCCAGCAGCCAAGATCCGACGCAGGGGTTTGGTGGCTATGGCTACACCTTC

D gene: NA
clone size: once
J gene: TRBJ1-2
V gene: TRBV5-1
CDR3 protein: CASSLGSGAPGYTF
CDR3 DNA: TGCGCCAGCAGCTTGGGTTCGGGGGCGCCCGGCTACACCTTC

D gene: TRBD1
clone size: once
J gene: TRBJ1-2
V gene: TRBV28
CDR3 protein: CASSLSRDSYGYTF
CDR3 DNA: TGTGCCAGCAGCCTGTCCAGGGACAGCTATGGCTACACCTTC

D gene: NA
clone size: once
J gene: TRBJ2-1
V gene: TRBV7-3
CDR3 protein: CASSSGVNNEQFF
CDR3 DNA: TGTGCCAGCAGCTCGGGGGTCAACAATGAGCAGTTCTTC

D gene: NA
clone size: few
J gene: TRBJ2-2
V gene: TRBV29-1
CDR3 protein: CSATRGLGSGELFF
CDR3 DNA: TGCAGCGCGACGCGGGGGCTTGGCTCCGGGGAGCTGTTTTTT

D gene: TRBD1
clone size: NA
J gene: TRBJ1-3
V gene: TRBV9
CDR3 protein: CASSQRQGGGNTIYF
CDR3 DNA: TGTGCCAGCAGCCAGCGACAGGGGGGAGGAAACACCATATATTTT

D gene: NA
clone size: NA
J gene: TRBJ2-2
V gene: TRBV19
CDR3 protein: CASSILGAPAEELFF
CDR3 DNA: TGTGCCAGTAGTATCTTGGGGGCCCCTGCAGAGGAGCTGTTTTTT

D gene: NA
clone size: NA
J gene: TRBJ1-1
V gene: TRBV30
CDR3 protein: CAWSGGQPNTEAFF
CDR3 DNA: TGTGCCTGGAGTGGGGGTCAGCCGAACACTGAAGCTTTCTTT

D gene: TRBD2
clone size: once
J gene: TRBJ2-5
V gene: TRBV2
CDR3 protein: CASSGGLAGPQETQYF
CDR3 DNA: TGTGCCAGCAGTGGGGGACTAGCGGGCCCCCAAGAGACCCAGTACTTC

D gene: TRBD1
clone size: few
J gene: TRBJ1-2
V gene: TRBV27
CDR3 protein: CASGPYRDRGPPIYGYTF
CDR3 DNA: TGTGCCAGCGGGCCGTACCGGGACAGGGGGCCCCCTATCTATGGCTACACCTTC

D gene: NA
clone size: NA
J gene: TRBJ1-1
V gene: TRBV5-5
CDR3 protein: CASSLKETAEAFF
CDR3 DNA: TGTGCCAGCAGCCTGAAAGAGACAGCTGAAGCTTTCTTT

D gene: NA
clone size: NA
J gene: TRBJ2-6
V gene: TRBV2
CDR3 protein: CASSDSRGGANVLTF
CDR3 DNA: TGTGCCAGCAGTGACTCGAGGGGTGGGGCCAACGTCCTGACTTTC

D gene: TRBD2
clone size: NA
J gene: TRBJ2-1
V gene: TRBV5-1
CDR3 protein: CASSTGTSGYNEQFF
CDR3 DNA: TGCGCCAGCAGTACCGGGACTAGCGGGTACAATGAGCAGTTCTTC

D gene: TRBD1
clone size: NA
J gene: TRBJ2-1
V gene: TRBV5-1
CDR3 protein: CASSLGQGALVKEQFF
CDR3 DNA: TGCGCCAGCAGCTTGGGACAGGGGGCGCTTGTAAAAGAGCAGTTCTTC

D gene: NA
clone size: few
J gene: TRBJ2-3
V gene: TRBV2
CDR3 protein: CATTGGARLRPDTQYF
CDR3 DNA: TGCGCCACTACTGGGGGGGCCCGACTGAGACCAGATACGCAGTATTTT

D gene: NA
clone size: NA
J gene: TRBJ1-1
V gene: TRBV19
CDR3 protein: CASRVGMNTEAFF
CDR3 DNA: TGTGCCAGTAGGGTAGGGATGAACACTGAAGCTTTCTTT

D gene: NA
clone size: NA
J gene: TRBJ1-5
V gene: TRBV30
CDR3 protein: CAWSVRVREGQPQHF
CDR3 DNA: TGTGCCTGGAGTGTACGGGTCAGAGAGGGTCAGCCCCAGCATTTT

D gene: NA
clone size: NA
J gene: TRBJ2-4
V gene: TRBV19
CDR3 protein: CASSIGWLQAKNIQYF
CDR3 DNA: TGTGCCAGTAGTATAGGTTGGCTCCAAGCCAAAAACATTCAGTACTTC

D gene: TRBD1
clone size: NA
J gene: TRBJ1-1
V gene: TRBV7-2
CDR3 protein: CASSTDRRTEAFF
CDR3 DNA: TGTGCCAGCAGCACGGACAGGAGAACTGAAGCTTTCTTT

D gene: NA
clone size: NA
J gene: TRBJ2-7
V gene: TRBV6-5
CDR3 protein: CASSSQSGNEQYF
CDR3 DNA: TGTGCCAGCAGCAGCCAATCGGGCAACGAGCAGTACTTC

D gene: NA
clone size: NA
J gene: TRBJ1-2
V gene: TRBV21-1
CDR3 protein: CASSKPLGSPWKGGYTF
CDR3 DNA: TGTGCCAGCAGCAAGCCTCTCGGCAGTCCCTGGAAAGGGGGCTACACCTTC

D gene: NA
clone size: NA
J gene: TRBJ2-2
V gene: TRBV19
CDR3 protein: CASSDPTGPGDTGELFF
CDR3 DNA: TGTGCCAGTAGCGACCCGACAGGCCCAGGGGACACCGGGGAGCTGTTTTTT

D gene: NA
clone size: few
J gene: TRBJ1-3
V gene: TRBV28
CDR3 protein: CASTLRPSSGNTIYF
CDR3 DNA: TGTGCCAGCACCCTTCGCCCCAGCTCTGGAAACACCATATATTTT

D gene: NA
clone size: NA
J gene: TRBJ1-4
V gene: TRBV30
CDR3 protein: CAWGQRKLFF
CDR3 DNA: TGTGCCTGGGGGCAGAGGAAACTGTTTTTT

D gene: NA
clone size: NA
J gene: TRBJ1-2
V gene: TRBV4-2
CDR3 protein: CASSQGLYTTGSGYTF
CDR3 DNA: TGTGCCAGCAGCCAAGGGCTATACACTACGGGCTCAGGCTACACCTTC

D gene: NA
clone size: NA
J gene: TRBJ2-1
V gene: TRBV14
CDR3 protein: CASSQVRRVHNEQFF
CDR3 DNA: TGTGCCAGCAGCCAAGTCCGGCGGGTCCACAATGAGCAGTTCTTC

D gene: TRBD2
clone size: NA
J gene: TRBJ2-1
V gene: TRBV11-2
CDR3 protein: CASSEGLAATYNEQFF
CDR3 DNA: TGTGCCAGCAGCGAGGGACTAGCGGCAACGTACAATGAGCAGTTCTTC

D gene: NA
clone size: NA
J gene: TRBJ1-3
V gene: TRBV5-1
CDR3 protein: CASSLENAYGNTIYF
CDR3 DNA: TGCGCCAGCAGCTTGGAGAACGCCTACGGAAACACCATATATTTT

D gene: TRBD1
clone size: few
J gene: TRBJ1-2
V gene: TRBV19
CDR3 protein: CASRILSGTGENPDGYTF
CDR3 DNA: TGTGCCAGTAGAATTTTGTCCGGGACAGGGGAGAACCCAGATGGCTACACCTTC